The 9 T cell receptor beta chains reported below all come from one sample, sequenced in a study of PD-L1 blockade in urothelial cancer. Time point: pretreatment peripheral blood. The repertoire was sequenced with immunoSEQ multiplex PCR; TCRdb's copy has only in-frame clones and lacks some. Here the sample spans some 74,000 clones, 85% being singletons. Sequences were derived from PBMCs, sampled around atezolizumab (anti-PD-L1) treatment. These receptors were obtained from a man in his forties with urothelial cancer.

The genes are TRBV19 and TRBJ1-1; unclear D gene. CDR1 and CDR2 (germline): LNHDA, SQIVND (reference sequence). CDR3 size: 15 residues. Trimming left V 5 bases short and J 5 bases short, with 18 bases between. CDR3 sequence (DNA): TGTGCCAGTAGTCCCGAATTTGGATGGACTACTGAAGCTTTCTTT. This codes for CASSPEFGWTTEAFF.

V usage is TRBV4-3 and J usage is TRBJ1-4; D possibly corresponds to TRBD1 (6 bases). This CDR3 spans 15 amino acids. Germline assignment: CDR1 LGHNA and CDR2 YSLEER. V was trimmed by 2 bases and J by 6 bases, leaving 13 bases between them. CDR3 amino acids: CASSQTVTGYEKLFF. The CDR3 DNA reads TGCGCCAGCAGCCAAACAGTCACAGGGTATGAAAAACTGTTTTTT.

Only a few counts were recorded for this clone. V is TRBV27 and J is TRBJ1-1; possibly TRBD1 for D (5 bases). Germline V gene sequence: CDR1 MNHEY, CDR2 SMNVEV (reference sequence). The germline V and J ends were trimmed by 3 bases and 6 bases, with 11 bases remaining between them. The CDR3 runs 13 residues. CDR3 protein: CASSFKGAPEAFF. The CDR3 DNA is TGTGCCAGCAGTTTCAAAGGGGCACCTGAAGCTTTCTTT.

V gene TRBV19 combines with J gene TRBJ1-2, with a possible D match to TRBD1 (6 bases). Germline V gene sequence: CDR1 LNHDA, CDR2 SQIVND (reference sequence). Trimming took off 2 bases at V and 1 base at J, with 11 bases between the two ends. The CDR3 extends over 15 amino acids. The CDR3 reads CASSIWGHFNYGYTF. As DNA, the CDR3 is TGTGCCAGTAGTATATGGGGACATTTTAACTATGGCTACACCTTC.

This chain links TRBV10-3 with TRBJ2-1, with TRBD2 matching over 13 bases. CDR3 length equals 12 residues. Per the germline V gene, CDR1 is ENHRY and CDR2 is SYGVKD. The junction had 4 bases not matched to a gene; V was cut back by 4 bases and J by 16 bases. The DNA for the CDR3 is TGTGCCATCAGTGGGACTAGCGGGAGTTCTTTCTTC. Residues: CAISGTSGSSFF.

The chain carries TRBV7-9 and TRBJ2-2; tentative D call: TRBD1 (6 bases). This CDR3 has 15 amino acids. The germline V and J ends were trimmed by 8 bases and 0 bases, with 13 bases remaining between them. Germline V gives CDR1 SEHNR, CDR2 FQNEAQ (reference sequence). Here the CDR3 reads CASHLDRTNTGELFF. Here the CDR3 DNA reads TGTGCCAGCCACTTGGACAGAACGAACACCGGGGAGCTGTTTTTT.

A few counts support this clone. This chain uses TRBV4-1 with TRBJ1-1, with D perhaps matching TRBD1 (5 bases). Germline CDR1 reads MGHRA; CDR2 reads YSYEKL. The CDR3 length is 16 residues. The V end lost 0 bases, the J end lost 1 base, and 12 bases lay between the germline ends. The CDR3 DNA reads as TGCGCCAGCAGCCAAGATTTCGGGGGTCGGAACACTGAAGCTTTCTTT. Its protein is CASSQDFGGRNTEAFF.

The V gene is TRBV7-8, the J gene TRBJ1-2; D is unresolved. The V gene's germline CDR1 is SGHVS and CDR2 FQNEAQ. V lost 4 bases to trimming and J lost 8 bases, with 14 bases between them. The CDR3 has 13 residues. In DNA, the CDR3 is TGTGCCAGCAGCTCCGGGTCTGTATCCGGCTACACCTTC. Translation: CASSSGSVSGYTF.

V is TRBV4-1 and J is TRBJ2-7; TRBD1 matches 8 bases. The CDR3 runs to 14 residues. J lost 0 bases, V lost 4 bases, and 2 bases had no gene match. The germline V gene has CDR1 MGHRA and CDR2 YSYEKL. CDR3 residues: CASSPGTGSYEQYF. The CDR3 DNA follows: TGCGCCAGCAGCCCTGGGACAGGCTCCTACGAGCAGTACTTC.